This T cell receptor beta chain is drawn from a study of blood T cell repertoires in COVID-19. The wider study: Spain, Italy and the United States supplied samples that represented acute and convalescent COVID-19.

TCRdb's copy holds only in-frame clones and misses some; the assay was immunoSEQ multiplex PCR. The sample records 150,000 to 200,000 clones, approximately 88% being singletons. The CDR3 is 13 residues long. Germline V lookup: CDR1 WNHNN, CDR2 SYGVQD (reference sequence). Trimming removed 5 bases at V and 6 bases at J, with 11 bases between. The chain uses TRBV10-1 and TRBJ1-5; weak D call: TRBD1 (5 bases). The receptor was isolated from a woman at least 80 years old with active or convalescent COVID-19. The sequenced sample consisted of peripheral blood. This CDR3 reads CASSRERGQPQHF. CDR3 sequence (DNA): TGCGCCAGCAGTCGGGAGAGGGGTCAGCCCCAGCATTTT.